This TCR beta chain is drawn from a study of cytomegalovirus exposure and HLA in healthy donors. 60 Vbeta and 13 Jbeta primers were used in PCR. Data came from immunoSEQ multiplex PCR; TCRdb stores just in-frame clones and leaves some out. Counted here are under 250,000 clones, approximately 80% occurring once; the ten biggest clones make up approximately 3%. CDR3 length: 15 amino acids. Germline V gene sequence: CDR1 MDHEN, CDR2 SYDVKM. With V trimmed by 4 bases and J by 4 bases, 8 bases remained unmatched. On this clone itself: Its antigen is unknown.

Study-level points and caveats: TCR beta sequences numbering fewer than 20,000 were associated with HLA alleles at 0.05 false discovery rate in a later analysis.

The source material was PBMCs. The chain links TRBV28 to TRBJ1-2; 8 bases agree with TRBD1. This receptor was taken from a woman between 25 and 40 years old in good health and CMV-seronegative. For the CDR3, the DNA is TGTGCCAGCAGTTCAGAAACCGGGACAGGCTATGGCTACACCTTC. The encoded protein is CASSSETGTGYGYTF.